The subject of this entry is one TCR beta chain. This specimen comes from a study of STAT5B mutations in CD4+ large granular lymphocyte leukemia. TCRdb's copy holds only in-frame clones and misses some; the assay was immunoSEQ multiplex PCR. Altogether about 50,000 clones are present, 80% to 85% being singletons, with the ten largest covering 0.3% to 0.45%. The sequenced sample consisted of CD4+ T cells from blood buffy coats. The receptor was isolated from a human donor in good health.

The CDR3 spells CASSLDRYYNEQFF. Here the CDR3 DNA reads TGTGCCAGTAGTCTCGACAGGTACTACAATGAGCAGTTCTTC. The V call is TRBV19, the J call TRBJ2-1; possible D gene TRBD1, 6 bases. Germline V gene lookup returns CDR1 LNHDA and CDR2 SQIVND (reference sequence). Trimming shortened V by 5 bases and J by 3 bases, and 11 bases separated the two germline ends. This CDR3 region has 14 residues.